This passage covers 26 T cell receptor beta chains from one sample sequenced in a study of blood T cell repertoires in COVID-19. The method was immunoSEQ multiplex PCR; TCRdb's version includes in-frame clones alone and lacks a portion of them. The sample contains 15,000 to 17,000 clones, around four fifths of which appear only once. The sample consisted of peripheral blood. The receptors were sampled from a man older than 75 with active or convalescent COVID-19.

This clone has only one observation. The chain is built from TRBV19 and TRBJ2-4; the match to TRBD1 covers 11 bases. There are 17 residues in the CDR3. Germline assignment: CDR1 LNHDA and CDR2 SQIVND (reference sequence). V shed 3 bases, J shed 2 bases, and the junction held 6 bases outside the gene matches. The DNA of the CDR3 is TGTGCCAGTAGTATGGTGGGACAGGGGGAAACCAAAAACATTCAGTACTTC. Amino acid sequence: CASSMVGQGETKNIQYF.

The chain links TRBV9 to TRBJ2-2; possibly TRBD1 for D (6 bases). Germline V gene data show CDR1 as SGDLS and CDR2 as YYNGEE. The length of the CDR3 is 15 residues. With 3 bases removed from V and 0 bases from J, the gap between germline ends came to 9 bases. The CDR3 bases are TGTGCCAGCAGCGACAGGGCTGCGAACACCGGGGAGCTGTTTTTT. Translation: CASSDRAANTGELFF.

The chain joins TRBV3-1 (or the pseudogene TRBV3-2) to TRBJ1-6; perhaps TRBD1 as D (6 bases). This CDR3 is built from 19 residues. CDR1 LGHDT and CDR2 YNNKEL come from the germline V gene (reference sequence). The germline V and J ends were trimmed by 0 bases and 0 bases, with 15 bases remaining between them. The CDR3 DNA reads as TGTGCCAGCAGCCAAGACCTGGCAGGGGTGGGCTCCTATAATTCACCCCTCCACTTT. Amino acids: CASSQDLAGVGSYNSPLHF.

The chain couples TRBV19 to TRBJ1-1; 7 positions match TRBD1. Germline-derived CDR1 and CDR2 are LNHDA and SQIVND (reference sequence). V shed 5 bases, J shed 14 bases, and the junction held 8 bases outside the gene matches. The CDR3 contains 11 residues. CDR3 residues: CASSWNRGSFF. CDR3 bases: TGTGCCAGTAGTTGGAACAGGGGAAGCTTCTTT.

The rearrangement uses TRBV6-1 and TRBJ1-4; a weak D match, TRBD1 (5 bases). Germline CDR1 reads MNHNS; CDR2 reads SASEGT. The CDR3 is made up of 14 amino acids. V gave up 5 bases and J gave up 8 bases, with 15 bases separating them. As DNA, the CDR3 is TGTGCCAGCAGTCAGGGTGTGGCGGGGGAAAAACTGTTTTTT. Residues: CASSQGVAGEKLFF.

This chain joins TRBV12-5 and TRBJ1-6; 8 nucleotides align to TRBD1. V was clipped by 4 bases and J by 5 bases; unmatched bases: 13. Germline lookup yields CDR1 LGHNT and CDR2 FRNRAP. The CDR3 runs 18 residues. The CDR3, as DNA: TGTGCTAGTGGTTGGACAGGGTGGGTTGCAAGGGATAATTCACCCCTCCACTTT. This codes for CASGWTGWVARDNSPLHF.

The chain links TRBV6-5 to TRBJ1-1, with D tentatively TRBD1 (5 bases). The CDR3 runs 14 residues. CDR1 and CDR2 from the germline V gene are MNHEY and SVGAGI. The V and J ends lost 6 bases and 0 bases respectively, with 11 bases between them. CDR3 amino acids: CASSLGQLNTEAFF. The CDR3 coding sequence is TGTGCCAGCAGCCTCGGACAACTGAACACTGAAGCTTTCTTT.

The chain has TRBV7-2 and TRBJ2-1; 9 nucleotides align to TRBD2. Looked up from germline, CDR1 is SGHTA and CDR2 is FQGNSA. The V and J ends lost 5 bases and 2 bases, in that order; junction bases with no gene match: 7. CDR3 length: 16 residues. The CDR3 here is CASSRLAGGAYNEQFF. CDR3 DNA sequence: TGTGCCAGCAGCCGTCTTGCGGGGGGGGCCTACAATGAGCAGTTCTTC.

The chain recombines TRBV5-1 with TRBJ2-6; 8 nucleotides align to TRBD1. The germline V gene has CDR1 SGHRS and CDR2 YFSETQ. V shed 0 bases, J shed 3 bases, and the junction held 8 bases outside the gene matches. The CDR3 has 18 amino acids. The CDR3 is CASSLETGVLYGANVLTF. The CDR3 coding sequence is TGCGCCAGCAGCTTGGAGACAGGGGTATTATATGGGGCCAACGTCCTGACTTTC.

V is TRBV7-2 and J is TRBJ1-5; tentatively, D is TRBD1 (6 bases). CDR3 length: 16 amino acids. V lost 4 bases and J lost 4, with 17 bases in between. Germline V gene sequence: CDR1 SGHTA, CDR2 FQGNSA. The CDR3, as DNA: TGTGCCAGCAGCTCGAACCTACAGGGAGGGAATCAGCCCCAGCATTTT. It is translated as CASSSNLQGGNQPQHF. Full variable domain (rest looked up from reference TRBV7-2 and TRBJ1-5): GAGVSQSPSNKVTEKGKDVELRCDPISGHTALYWYRQSLGQGLEFLIYFQGNSAPDKSGLPSDRFSAERTGGSVSTLTIQRTQQEDSAVYLCASSSNLQGGNQPQHFGDGTRLSIL.

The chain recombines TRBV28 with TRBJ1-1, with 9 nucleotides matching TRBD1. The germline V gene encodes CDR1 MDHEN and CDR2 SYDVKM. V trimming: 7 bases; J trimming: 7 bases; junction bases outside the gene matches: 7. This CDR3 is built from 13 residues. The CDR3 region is CASNPGQGGEAFF. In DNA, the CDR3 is TGTGCCAGCAACCCGGGACAGGGAGGTGAAGCTTTCTTT.

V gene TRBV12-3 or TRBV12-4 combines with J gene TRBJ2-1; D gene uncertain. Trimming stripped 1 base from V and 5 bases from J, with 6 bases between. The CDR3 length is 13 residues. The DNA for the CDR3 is TGTGCCAGCAGTTTAGGGCCAAACAATGAGCAGTTCTTC. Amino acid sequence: CASSLGPNNEQFF.

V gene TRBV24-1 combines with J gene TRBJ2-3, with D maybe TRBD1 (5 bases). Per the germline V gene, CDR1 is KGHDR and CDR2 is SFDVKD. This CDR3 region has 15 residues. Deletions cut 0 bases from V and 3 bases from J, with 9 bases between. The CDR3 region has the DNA TGTGCCACCAGTGATTTGTGGGGCTCAACAGATACGCAGTATTTT. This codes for CATSDLWGSTDTQYF.

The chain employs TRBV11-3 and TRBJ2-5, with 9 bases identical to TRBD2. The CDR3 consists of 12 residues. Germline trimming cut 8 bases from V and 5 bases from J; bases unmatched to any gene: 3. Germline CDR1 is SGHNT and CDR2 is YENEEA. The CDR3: CASGTSRETQYF. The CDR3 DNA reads TGTGCCAGCGGGACTAGCCGGGAGACCCAGTACTTC. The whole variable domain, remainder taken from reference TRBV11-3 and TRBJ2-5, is EAGVVQSPRYKIIEKKQPVAFWCNPISGHNTLYWYLQNLGQGPELLIRYENEEAVDDSQLPKDRFSAERLKGVDSTLKIQPAELGDSAVYLCASGTSRETQYFGPGTRLLVL.

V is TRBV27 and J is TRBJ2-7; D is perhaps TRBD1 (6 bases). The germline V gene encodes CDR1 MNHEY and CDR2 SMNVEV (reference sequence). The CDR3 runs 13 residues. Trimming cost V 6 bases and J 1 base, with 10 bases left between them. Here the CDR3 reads CASRKGESYEQYF. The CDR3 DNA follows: TGTGCCAGCAGGAAGGGGGAATCCTACGAGCAGTACTTC.

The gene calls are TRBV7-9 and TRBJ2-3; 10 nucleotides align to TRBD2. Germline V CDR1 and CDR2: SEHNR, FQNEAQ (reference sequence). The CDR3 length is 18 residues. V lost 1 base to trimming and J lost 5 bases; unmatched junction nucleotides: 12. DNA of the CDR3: TGTGCCAGCAGCTTAGAAGAATGGCTAGCGGGGGTAGAAGATACGCAGTATTTT. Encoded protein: CASSLEEWLAGVEDTQYF. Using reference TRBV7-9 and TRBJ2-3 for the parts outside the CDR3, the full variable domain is DTGVSQNPRHKITKRGQNVTFRCDPISEHNRLYWYRQTLGQGPEFLTYFQNEAQLEKSRLLSDRFSAERPKGSFSTLEIQRTEQGDSAMYLCASSLEEWLAGVEDTQYFGPGTRLTVL.

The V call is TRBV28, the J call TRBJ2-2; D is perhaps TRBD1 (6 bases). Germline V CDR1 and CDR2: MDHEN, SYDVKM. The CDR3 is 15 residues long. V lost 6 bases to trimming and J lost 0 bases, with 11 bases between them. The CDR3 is CASRAGTTNTGELFF. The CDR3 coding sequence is TGTGCCAGCAGAGCCGGGACAACGAACACCGGGGAGCTGTTTTTT. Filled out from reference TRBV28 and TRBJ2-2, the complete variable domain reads DVKVTQSSRYLVKRTGEKVFLECVQDMDHENMFWYRQDPGLGLRLIYFSYDVKMKEKGDIPEGYSVSREKKERFSLILESASTNQTSMYLCASRAGTTNTGELFFGEGSRLTVL.

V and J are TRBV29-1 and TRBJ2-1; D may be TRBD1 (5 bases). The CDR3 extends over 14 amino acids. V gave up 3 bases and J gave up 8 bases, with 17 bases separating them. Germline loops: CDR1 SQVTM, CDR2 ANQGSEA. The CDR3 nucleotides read TGCAGCGTTGAGGTTCAGGAAGGGGTCTATGAGCAGTTCTTC. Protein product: CSVEVQEGVYEQFF.

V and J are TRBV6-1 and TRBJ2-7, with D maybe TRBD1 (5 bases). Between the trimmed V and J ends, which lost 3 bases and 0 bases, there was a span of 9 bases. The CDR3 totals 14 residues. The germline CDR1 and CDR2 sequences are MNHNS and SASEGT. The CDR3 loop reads CASSEQGLSYEQYF. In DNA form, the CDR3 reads TGTGCCAGCAGTGAGCAGGGTCTCTCCTACGAGCAGTACTTC.

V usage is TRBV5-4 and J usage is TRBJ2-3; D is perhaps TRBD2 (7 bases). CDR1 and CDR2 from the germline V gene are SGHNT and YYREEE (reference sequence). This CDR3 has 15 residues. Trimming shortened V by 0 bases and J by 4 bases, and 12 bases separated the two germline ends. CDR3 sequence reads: CASSLAQGGADTQYF. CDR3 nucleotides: TGTGCCAGCAGCTTGGCACAGGGAGGGGCAGATACGCAGTATTTT.

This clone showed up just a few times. This CDR3 reads CASSGQQNSPLHF. The CDR3 DNA is TGTGCCAGCTCAGGACAGCAGAATTCACCCCTCCACTTT. The chain joins TRBV2 to TRBJ1-6; D might be TRBD1 (6 bases). V was pared by 8 bases and J by 7 bases, with 12 bases between. CDR3 length: 13 amino acids. Germline V gene lookup returns CDR1 SNHLY and CDR2 FYNNEI.

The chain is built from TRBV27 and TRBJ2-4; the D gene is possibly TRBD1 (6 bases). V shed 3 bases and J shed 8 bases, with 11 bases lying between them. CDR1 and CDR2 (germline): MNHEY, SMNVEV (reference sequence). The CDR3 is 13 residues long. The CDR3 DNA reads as TGTGCCAGCAGTTTTCAGGGGTGGGACATTCAGTACTTC. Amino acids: CASSFQGWDIQYF.

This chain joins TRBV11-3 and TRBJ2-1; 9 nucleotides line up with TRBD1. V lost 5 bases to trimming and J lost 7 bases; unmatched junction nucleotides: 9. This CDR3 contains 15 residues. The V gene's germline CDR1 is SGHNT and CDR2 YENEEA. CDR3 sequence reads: CASSLPGQGKNEQFF. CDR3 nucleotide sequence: TGTGCCAGCAGCCTCCCGGGACAGGGCAAGAATGAGCAGTTCTTC.

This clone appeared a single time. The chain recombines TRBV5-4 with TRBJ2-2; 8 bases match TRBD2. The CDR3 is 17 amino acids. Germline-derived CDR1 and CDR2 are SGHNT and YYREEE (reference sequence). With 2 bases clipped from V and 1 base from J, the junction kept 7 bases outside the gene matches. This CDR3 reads CASSLGAGAQNTGELFF. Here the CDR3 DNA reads TGTGCCAGCAGCTTAGGAGCGGGGGCCCAGAACACCGGGGAGCTGTTTTTT. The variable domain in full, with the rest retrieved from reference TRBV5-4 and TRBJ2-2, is ETGVTQSPTHLIKTRGQQVTLRCSSQSGHNTVSWYQQALGQGPQFIFQYYREEENGRGNFPPRFSGLQFPNYSSELNVNALELDDSALYLCASSLGAGAQNTGELFFGEGSRLTVL.

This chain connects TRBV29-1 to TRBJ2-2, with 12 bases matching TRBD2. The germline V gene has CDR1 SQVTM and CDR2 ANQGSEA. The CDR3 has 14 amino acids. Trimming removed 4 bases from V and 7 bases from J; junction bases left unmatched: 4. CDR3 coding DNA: TGCAGCGTTGGGACTAGCGGGGAAGGCGGGGAGCTGTTTTTT. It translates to CSVGTSGEGGELFF.

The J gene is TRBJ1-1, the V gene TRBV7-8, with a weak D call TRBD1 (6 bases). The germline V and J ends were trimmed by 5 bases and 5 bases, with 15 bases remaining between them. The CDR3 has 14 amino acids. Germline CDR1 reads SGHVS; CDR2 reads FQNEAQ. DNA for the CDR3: TGTGCCAGCAGCCTCCAGCCACAGGGAACTGAAGCTTTCTTT. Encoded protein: CASSLQPQGTEAFF.